A single sample is the source of the 25 T cell receptor beta chains below, sequenced in a study of T-cell memory formation after mild COVID-19. TCRdb fed the 5' RACE reads into MiXCR, producing one record per CDR3 protein. The sample lists 200,000 to 250,000 distinct CDR3 sequences, 15% to 17% occurring once. Sequencing input: PBMCs or a T cell subset sorted from them (not recorded which). The receptors stem from an adult woman who had mild COVID-19 (a few samples of this study predate the infection). Cell type and time point are not known.

This clonotype showed up just a few times. The V gene is TRBV5-1, the J gene TRBJ2-7; D ambiguous. Germline-derived CDR1 and CDR2 are SGHRS and YFSETQ. This CDR3 spans 11 amino acids. V shed 3 bases and J shed 7 bases, with 8 bases lying between them. The CDR3 nucleotides read TGCGCCAGCAGCTCTCTATCAGAGCAGTACTTC. It is translated as CASSSLSEQYF.

This clonotype was recorded a few times. The V and J genes are TRBV20-1 and TRBJ2-2; D may match TRBD1 or TRBD2 (5 bases each). The germline CDR1 and CDR2 sequences are DFQATT and SNEGSKA (reference sequence). The CDR3 runs to 14 residues. Deletions cut 0 bases from V and 6 bases from J, with 11 bases between. Written as DNA, the CDR3 is TGCAGTGCTAGAGATGGTGGGGGTCCCGGGGAGCTGTTTTTT. This translates into CSARDGGGPGELFF.

This clonotype was found many times. J is TRBJ2-5 and V is TRBV12-3 or TRBV12-4; D is unresolved. With 4 bases removed from V and 5 bases from J, the gap between germline ends came to 8 bases. The CDR3 contains 12 residues. The CDR3 reads CASSWNGETQYF. The CDR3, as DNA: TGTGCCAGCAGTTGGAACGGTGAGACCCAGTACTTC.

This chain links TRBV7-8 with TRBJ2-7; TRBD1 is a possible D gene (7 bases). This CDR3 comprises 15 residues. CDR1 SGHVS and CDR2 FQNEAQ come from the germline V gene. V was cut by 1 base and J by 6 bases, with 16 bases left in between. The CDR3 sequence: CASSLDGRQGGEQYF. The CDR3 region has the DNA TGTGCCAGCAGCTTAGATGGGCGTCAGGGGGGCGAGCAGTACTTC.

The chain couples TRBV7-6 to TRBJ2-5; perhaps TRBD2 as D (5 bases). Trimming took 4 bases from V and 1 from J, leaving 10 bases between them. The CDR3 has 14 amino acids. Germline V CDR1 and CDR2: SGHVS, FNYEAQ. The DNA for the CDR3 is TGTGCCAGCAGCTCTCCCCGGGGCCAAGAGACCCAGTACTTC. As protein: CASSSPRGQETQYF. The full variable domain, with the rest looked up from reference TRBV7-6 and TRBJ2-5, is GAGVSQSPRYKVTKRGQDVALRCDPISGHVSLYWYRQALGQGPEFLTYFNYEAQQDKSGLPNDRFSAERPEGSISTLTIQRTEQRDSAMYRCASSSPRGQETQYFGPGTRLLVL.

This clonotype was seen more than once but under ten times. This chain uses TRBV29-1 with TRBJ1-1; weak D call: TRBD1 (5 bases). Germline V CDR1 and CDR2: SQVTM, ANQGSEA. The CDR3 is 12 amino acids. Trimming took off 7 bases at V and 4 bases at J, with 13 bases between the two ends. The CDR3, as DNA: TGCAGCGGTTCCAGGGTTAGCACTGAAGCTTTCTTT. It translates to CSGSRVSTEAFF.

The V call is TRBV29-1, the J call TRBJ1-1; a possible D gene is TRBD1 (5 bases). Germline loops: CDR1 SQVTM, CDR2 ANQGSEA. This CDR3 spans 12 amino acids. V gave up 7 bases and J gave up 6 bases, with 15 bases separating them. CDR3 bases: TGCAGCGCTAAGACAGACACTGCTGAAGCTTTCTTT. It encodes CSAKTDTAEAFF.

This clonotype has a count of ten or more. The chain combines TRBV24-1 with TRBJ2-1; 10 bases align to TRBD1. V lost 9 bases and J lost 5; bases outside the gene matches: 3. CDR1 is KGHDR, CDR2 SFDVKD, per germline. The CDR3 extends over 13 amino acids. The CDR3 region has the DNA TGTGCCACCGGGACAGGGGTTAACAATGAGCAGTTCTTC. The encoded protein is CATGTGVNNEQFF.

The chain has TRBV7-2 and TRBJ1-5; no firm D call. The germline V and J ends were trimmed by 1 base and 4 bases, with 8 bases remaining between them. The CDR3 sequence is 14 residues long. Germline V lookup: CDR1 SGHTA, CDR2 FQGNSA. In DNA, the CDR3 is TGTGCCAGCAGCTTAGTGTCAAAGAATCAGCCCCAGCATTTT. It codes for CASSLVSKNQPQHF.

The chain joins TRBV11-1 to TRBJ2-1; 12 nucleotides match TRBD2. The CDR3 sequence is 16 residues long. Germline V gene data show CDR1 as SGHAT and CDR2 as FQDESV (reference sequence). V trimming: 3 bases; J trimming: 3 bases; junction bases outside the gene matches: 3. The CDR3 nucleotides read TGTGCCAGCAGCTTTTCGGGACTAGCGGGCTACAATGAGCAGTTCTTC. Translation gives CASSFSGLAGYNEQFF.

In this sample, this clonotype turned up many times. V is TRBV5-1 and J is TRBJ1-3; 10 bases map to TRBD1. The germline CDR1 and CDR2 sequences are SGHRS and YFSETQ. The CDR3 loop spans 17 amino acids. Unmatched junction bases numbered 11, after V lost 4 bases and J lost 4 bases. In DNA form, the CDR3 reads TGCGCCAGCAGCGGGGCGGGACAGGGGTCCCAAGGAAACACCATATATTTT. Translating it yields CASSGAGQGSQGNTIYF.

This chain uses TRBV29-1 with TRBJ2-1, with D hard to call. The CDR3 is 11 residues long. V was trimmed by 3 bases and J by 14 bases, leaving 14 bases between them. CDR1 SQVTM and CDR2 ANQGSEA come from the germline V gene. CDR3 in DNA: TGCAGCGTTGAGAGAGCCTTGGTGAAGTTCTTC. Translated, it gives CSVERALVKFF.

The gene calls are TRBV6-1 and TRBJ1-1; perhaps TRBD1 as D (5 bases). Trimming pared 6 bases from V and 2 bases from J, leaving 10 bases between. CDR3 length equals 13 residues. Germline CDR1 reads MNHNS; CDR2 reads SASEGT. The CDR3 DNA sequence: TGTGCCAGCAGCCGGGGCGTCAACACTGAAGCTTTCTTT. Protein product: CASSRGVNTEAFF.

J is TRBJ1-2 and V is TRBV10-3, with TRBD1 matching over 11 bases. Germline trimming cut 5 bases from V and 1 base from J; bases unmatched to any gene: 6. This CDR3 spans 16 amino acids. The germline V gene encodes CDR1 ENHRY and CDR2 SYGVKD. The CDR3 reads CAISNGQGAGNYGYTF. Written as DNA, the CDR3 is TGTGCCATCAGTAACGGACAGGGGGCTGGTAACTATGGCTACACCTTC.

The rearrangement uses TRBV20-1 and TRBJ1-2, with D possibly TRBD1 on 6 matching bases. V was pared by 5 bases and J by 8 bases, with 15 bases between. The CDR3 totals 12 residues. The germline V gene encodes CDR1 DFQATT and CDR2 SNEGSKA (reference sequence). The chain's CDR3 is CSAAPTQGGYTF. The CDR3 DNA follows: TGCAGTGCTGCCCCTACACAGGGAGGCTACACCTTC.

This clonotype was seen a few times. The chain is built from TRBV18 and TRBJ1-3; no reliable D call. This CDR3 is 13 amino acids long. V was clipped by 2 bases and J by 8 bases, with 10 bases between them. CDR1 and CDR2 (germline): KGHSH, LQKENI. CDR3 region: CASSPTGADTIYF. CDR3 sequence (DNA): TGTGCCAGCTCACCAACGGGCGCGGACACCATATATTTT.

This clonotype was observed at least ten times. The CDR3 sequence: CASSLKGRGANVLTF. CDR3 DNA sequence: TGTGCCAGCAGCTTAAAGGGGCGTGGGGCCAACGTCCTGACTTTC. This chain connects TRBV7-9 to TRBJ2-6; possibly TRBD1 for D (5 bases). In germline, CDR1 is SEHNR, CDR2 FQNEAQ (reference sequence). The CDR3 extends over 15 amino acids. V lost 2 bases, J lost 3 bases, and 8 bases lay in between.

The chain employs TRBV6-6 and TRBJ2-2, with TRBD1 as a possible D gene (5 bases). With 4 bases removed from V and 5 bases from J, the gap between germline ends came to 23 bases. Per the germline V gene, CDR1 is MNHNY and CDR2 is SVGAGI (reference sequence). The CDR3 runs to 18 residues. The CDR3 spells CASSSRQSKGRVTGELFF. The CDR3, as DNA: TGTGCCAGCAGTTCGCGACAGAGCAAGGGGCGAGTGACCGGGGAGCTGTTTTTT.

In its sample, this clonotype was seen a few times. This rearrangement joins TRBV18 to TRBJ2-7; tentative D call: TRBD2 (7 bases). Trimming pared 3 bases from V and 9 bases from J, leaving 18 bases between. The CDR3 loop spans 14 amino acids. Germline values: CDR1 KGHSH, CDR2 LQKENI. The CDR3 nucleotides are TGTGCCAGCTCACCGCCCAGTTCCGGGGGGCTGCAGTACTTC. It encodes CASSPPSSGGLQYF. The whole variable domain, filled in from reference TRBV18 and TRBJ2-7, reads NAGVMQNPRHLVRRRGQEARLRCSPMKGHSHVYWYRQLPEEGLKFMVYLQKENIIDESGMPKERFSAEFPKEGPSILRIQQVVRGDSAAYFCASSPPSSGGLQYFGPGTRLTVT.

This clonotype was observed a few times. The chain links TRBV14 to TRBJ1-4, with D tentatively TRBD1 (6 bases). V shed 4 bases and J shed 7 bases, with 16 bases lying between them. The CDR3 is 15 amino acids. Germline CDR1 SGHDN, CDR2 FVKESK. For the CDR3, the DNA is TGTGCCAGCAGCCTAAAACTGGGGGCAGTTGAAAAACTGTTTTTT. Translated, it gives CASSLKLGAVEKLFF.

This chain uses TRBV5-1 with TRBJ2-5, with 10 bases identical to TRBD1. This CDR3 comprises 14 residues. Germline CDR1 is SGHRS and CDR2 is YFSETQ. With 3 bases clipped from V and 5 bases from J, the junction kept 4 bases outside the gene matches. The CDR3 DNA reads TGCGCCAGCAGCTCTGGACAGGGGGGGGAGACCCAGTACTTC. Its protein is CASSSGQGGETQYF.

V and J are TRBV2 and TRBJ2-6; 8 bases line up with TRBD1. Germline V gene sequence: CDR1 SNHLY, CDR2 FYNNEI. The V and J ends lost 7 bases and 2 bases, in that order; junction bases with no gene match: 13. The CDR3 totals 18 residues. The CDR3 reads CASMNPGQELAGANVLTF. The DNA of the CDR3 is TGTGCCAGCATGAACCCGGGACAGGAGCTAGCTGGGGCCAACGTCCTGACTTTC.

This chain links TRBV18 with TRBJ1-4, with D maybe TRBD1 (6 bases). The V end lost 1 base, the J end lost 2 bases, and 11 bases lay between the germline ends. Germline lookup yields CDR1 KGHSH and CDR2 LQKENI. The CDR3 is 16 amino acids. CDR3: CASSPLPGATNEKLFF. The CDR3 bases are TGTGCCAGCTCACCACTCCCGGGGGCCACTAATGAAAAACTGTTTTTT.

This clonotype was counted between two and nine times. The rearrangement joins TRBV7-2 to TRBJ1-2; D is ambiguous. The germline CDR1 and CDR2 sequences are SGHTA and FQGNSA. The CDR3 runs 14 residues. Trimming removed 1 base from V and 8 bases from J, with 14 bases in between. CDR3 nucleotide sequence: TGTGCCAGCAGCTTAGGGGAAGGAAGTCGGGGCTACACCTTC. Encoded protein: CASSLGEGSRGYTF.

This clonotype was detected only a few times. The chain carries TRBV5-5 and TRBJ2-7, with 7 nucleotides matching TRBD1. The V segment lost 6 bases and the J segment 5 bases; nucleotides outside the gene matches: 11. This CDR3 region has 14 residues. Germline V lookup: CDR1 SGHKS, CDR2 YYEKEE (reference sequence). The CDR3, as DNA: TGTGCCAGCAAAAAGACAGGGACCGTCGACGAGCAGTACTTC. This encodes CASKKTGTVDEQYF.